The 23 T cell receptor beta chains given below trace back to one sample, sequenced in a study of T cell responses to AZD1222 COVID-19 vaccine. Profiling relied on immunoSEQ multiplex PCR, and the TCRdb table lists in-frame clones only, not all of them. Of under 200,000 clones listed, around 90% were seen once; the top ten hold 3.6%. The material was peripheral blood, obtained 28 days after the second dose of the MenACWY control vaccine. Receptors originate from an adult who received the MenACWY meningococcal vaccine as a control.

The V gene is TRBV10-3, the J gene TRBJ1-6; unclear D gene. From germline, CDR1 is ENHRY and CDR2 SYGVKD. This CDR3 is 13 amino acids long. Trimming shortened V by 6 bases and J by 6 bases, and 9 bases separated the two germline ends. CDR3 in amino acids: CAISPPGNSPLHF. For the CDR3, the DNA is TGTGCCATCAGCCCACCGGGTAATTCACCCCTCCACTTT.

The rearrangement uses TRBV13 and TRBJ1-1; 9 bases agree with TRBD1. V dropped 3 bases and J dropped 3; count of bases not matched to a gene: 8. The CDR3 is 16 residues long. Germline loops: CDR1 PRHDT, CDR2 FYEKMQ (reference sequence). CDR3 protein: CASSFRRQGDDTEAFF. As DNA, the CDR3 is TGTGCCAGCAGCTTTCGCCGACAGGGGGATGACACTGAAGCTTTCTTT. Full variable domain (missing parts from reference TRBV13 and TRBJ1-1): AAGVIQSPRHLIKEKRETATLKCYPIPRHDTVYWYQQGPGQDPQFLISFYEKMQSDKGSIPDRFSAQQFSDYHSELNMSSLELGDSALYFCASSFRRQGDDTEAFFGQGTRLTVV.

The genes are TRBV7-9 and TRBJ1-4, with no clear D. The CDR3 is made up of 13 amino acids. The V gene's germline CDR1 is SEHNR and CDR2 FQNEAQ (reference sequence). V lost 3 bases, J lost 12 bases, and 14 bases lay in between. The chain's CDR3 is CASSFHGSRELFF. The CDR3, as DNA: TGTGCCAGCAGCTTCCATGGGTCCAGAGAACTGTTTTTT.

CDR3 sequence: CAISEVSEEKLFF. CDR3 DNA: TGTGCCATCAGTGAGGTCTCGGAGGAAAAACTGTTTTTT. The rearrangement links TRBV10-3 to TRBJ1-4, with no clear D. CDR3 length: 13 amino acids. Germline CDR1 is ENHRY and CDR2 is SYGVKD. With 2 bases removed from V and 8 bases from J, the gap between germline ends came to 9 bases.

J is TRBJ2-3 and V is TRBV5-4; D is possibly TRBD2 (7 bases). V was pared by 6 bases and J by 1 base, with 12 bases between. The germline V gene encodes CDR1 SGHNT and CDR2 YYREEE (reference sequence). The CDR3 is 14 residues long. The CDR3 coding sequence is TGTGCCAGCACCGCCGGGGGGCGCACAGATACGCAGTATTTT. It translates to CASTAGGRTDTQYF. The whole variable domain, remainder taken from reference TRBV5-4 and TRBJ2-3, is ETGVTQSPTHLIKTRGQQVTLRCSSQSGHNTVSWYQQALGQGPQFIFQYYREEENGRGNFPPRFSGLQFPNYSSELNVNALELDDSALYLCASTAGGRTDTQYFGPGTRLTVL.

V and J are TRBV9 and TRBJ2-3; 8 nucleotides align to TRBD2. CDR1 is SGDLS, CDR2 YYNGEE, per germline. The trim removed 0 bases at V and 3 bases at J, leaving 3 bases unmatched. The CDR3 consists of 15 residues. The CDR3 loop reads CASSVVPGGTDTQYF. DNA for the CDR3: TGTGCCAGCAGCGTAGTCCCGGGAGGGACAGATACGCAGTATTTT.

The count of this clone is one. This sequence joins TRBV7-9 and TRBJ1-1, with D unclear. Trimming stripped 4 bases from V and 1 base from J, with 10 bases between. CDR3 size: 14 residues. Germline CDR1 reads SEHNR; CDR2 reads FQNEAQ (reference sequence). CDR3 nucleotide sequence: TGTGCCAGCAGCTCCCTCGGCCCGAACACTGAAGCTTTCTTT. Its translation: CASSSLGPNTEAFF.

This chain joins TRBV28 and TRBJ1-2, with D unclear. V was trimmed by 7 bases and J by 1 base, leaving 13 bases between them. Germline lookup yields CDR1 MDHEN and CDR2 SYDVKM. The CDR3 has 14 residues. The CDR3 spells CASTSGGINYGYTF. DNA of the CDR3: TGTGCCAGCACCTCGGGAGGGATTAACTATGGCTACACCTTC.

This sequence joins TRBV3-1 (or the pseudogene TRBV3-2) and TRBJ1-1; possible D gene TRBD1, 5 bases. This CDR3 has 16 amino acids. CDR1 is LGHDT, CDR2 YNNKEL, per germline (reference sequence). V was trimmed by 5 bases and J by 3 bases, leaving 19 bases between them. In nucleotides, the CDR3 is TGTGCCAGCAGCTCCCGGGGCCACGGGATGCACACTGAAGCTTTCTTT. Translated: CASSSRGHGMHTEAFF.

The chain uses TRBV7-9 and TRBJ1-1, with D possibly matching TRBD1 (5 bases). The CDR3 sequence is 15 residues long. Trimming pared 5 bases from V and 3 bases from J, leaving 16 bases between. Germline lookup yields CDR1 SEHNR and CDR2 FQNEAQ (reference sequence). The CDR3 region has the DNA TGTGCCAGCAGCCGAAGGGACGCCGGGGACACTGAAGCTTTCTTT. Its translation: CASSRRDAGDTEAFF.

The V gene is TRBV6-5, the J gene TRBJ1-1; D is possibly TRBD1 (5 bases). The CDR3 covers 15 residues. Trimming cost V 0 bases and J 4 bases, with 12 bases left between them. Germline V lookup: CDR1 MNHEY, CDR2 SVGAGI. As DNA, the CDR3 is TGTGCCAGCAGTTACTCGCAGGGATTGGGCACTGAAGCTTTCTTT. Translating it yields CASSYSQGLGTEAFF.

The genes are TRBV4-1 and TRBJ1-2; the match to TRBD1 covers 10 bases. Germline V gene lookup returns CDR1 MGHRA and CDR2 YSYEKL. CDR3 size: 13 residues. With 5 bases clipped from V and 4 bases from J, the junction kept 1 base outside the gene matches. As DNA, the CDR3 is TGCGCCAGCAGCTGGGACAGGGGCTATGGCTACACCTTC. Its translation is CASSWDRGYGYTF.

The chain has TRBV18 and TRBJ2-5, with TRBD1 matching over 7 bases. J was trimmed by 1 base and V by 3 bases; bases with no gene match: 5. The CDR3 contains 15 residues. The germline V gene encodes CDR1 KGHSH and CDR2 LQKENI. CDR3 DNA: TGTGCCAGCTCACCCAACAGGGGCTCCCAAGAGACCCAGTACTTC. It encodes CASSPNRGSQETQYF.

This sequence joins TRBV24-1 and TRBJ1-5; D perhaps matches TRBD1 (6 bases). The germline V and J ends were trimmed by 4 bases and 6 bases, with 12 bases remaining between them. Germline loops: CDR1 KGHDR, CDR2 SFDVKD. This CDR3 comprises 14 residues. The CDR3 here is CATSDYRDFQPQHF. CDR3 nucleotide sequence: TGTGCCACCAGTGACTACAGGGATTTTCAGCCCCAGCATTTT.

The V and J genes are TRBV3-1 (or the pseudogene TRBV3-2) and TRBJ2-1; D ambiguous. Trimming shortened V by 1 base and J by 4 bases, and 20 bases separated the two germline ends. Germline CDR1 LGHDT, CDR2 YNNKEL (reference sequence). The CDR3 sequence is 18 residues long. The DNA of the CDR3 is TGTGCCAGCAGCCAAGGCGCGGTCGGGCAGATCTTATACAATGAGCAGTTCTTC. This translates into CASSQGAVGQILYNEQFF.

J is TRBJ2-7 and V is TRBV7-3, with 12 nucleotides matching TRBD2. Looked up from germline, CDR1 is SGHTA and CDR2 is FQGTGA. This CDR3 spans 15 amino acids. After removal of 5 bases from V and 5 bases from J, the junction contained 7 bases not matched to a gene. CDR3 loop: CASSPRTSGTNEQYF. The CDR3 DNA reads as TGTGCCAGCAGCCCCCGGACTAGCGGGACGAACGAGCAGTACTTC.

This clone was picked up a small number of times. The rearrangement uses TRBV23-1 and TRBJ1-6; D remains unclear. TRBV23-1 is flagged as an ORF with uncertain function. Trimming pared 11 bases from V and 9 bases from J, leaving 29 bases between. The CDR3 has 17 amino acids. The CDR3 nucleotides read TGCGCCGAATACTCCGAGGTCATTGGTGCAATGGGTTCACCCCTCCACTTT. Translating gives CAEYSEVIGAMGSPLHF.

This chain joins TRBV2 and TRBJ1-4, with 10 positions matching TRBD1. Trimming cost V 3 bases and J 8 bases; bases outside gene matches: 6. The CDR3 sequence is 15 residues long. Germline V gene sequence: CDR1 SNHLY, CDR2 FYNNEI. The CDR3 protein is CASSDRQGAGEKLFF. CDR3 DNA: TGTGCCAGCAGTGATCGACAGGGGGCGGGGGAAAAACTGTTTTTT.

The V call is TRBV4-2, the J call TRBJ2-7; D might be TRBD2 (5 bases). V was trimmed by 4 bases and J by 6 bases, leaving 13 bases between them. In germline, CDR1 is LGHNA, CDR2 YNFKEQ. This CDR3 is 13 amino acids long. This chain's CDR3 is CASSPSSRGEQYF. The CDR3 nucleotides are TGTGCCAGCAGCCCCTCATCCCGGGGCGAGCAGTACTTC.

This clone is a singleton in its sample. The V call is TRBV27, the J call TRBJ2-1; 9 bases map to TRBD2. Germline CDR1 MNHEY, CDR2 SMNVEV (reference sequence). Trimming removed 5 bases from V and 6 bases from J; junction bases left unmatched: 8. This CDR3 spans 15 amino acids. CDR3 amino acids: CASSGPGLARNEQFF. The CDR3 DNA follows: TGTGCCAGCAGTGGACCGGGACTAGCCCGCAATGAGCAGTTCTTC.

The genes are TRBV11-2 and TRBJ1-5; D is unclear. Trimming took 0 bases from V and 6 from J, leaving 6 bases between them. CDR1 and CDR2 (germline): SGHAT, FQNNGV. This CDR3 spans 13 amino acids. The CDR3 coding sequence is TGTGCCAGCAGCTTAGAACTGGGTCAGCCCCAGCATTTT. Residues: CASSLELGQPQHF.

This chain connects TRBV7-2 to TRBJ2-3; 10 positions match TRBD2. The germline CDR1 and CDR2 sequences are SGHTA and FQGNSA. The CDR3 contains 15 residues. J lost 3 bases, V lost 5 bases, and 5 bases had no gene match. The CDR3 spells CASSASSGRTDTQYF. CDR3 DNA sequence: TGTGCCAGCAGCGCCTCTAGCGGGAGAACAGATACGCAGTATTTT.

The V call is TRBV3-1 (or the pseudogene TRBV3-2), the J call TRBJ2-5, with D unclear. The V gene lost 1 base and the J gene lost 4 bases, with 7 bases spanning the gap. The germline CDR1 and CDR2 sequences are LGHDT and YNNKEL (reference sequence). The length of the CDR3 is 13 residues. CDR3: CASSQVDRETQYF. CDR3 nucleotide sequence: TGTGCCAGCAGCCAAGTCGATCGAGAGACCCAGTACTTC.